Described below is a single T cell receptor beta chain sequence and its context. Seattle cases were enrolled at active infection and followed longitudinally. This specimen belongs to a study of blood T cell repertoires in COVID-19. The CDR3 contains 15 residues. J lost 4 bases, V lost 1 base, and 4 bases had no gene match. CDR1 is SGDLS, CDR2 YYNGEE, per germline. Assay: immunoSEQ multiplex PCR; the TCRdb copy retains only in-frame clones and omits some. The table shows 150,000 to 200,000 clones, with around four fifths occurring only once. This TCR came from a woman aged 70 to 79 with COVID-19, enrolled during active disease. The chain carries TRBV9 and TRBJ2-2; 7 nucleotides line up with TRBD2. Sample: peripheral blood. The CDR3 here is CASSVSAGVTGELFF. Here the CDR3 DNA reads TGTGCCAGCAGCGTAAGTGCGGGGGTCACCGGGGAGCTGTTTTTT.